This T cell receptor (beta chain) was sequenced during a study of blood T cell repertoires in COVID-19. The method was immunoSEQ multiplex PCR; TCRdb's version includes in-frame clones alone and lacks a portion of them. The sample carries 120,000 or so clones, 82% recorded once. V lost 0 bases, J lost 5 bases, and 2 bases stayed unmatched. Germline CDR1 SGHNT, CDR2 YYREEE (reference sequence). CDR3 length: 15 amino acids. The sequence came from a woman between 65 and 79 years old with acute or convalescent COVID-19. The rearrangement uses TRBV5-4 and TRBJ2-5, with 12 bases fitting TRBD2. The sequencing sample was made of peripheral blood. CDR3 sequence reads: CASSLETSGGETQYF. The DNA for the CDR3 is TGTGCCAGCAGCTTGGAGACTAGCGGGGGTGAGACCCAGTACTTC.